This passage covers 9 T cell receptor beta chains from one sample sequenced in a study of T-cell reconstitution after alpha-beta-depleted transplantation in children. This sample's TCRbeta library carried unique molecular identifier barcodes. TCRdb processed the PCR reads anew with MiXCR; each CDR3 protein has one entry. The data hold 130,000 to 150,000 distinct CDR3 sequences, with around 10% observed a single time. The sample consisted of PBMCs, mostly from graft donor cells, taken 180 days after TCRalphabeta/CD19-depleted stem cell transplant. The source is a female patient aged 2 to 10 who had a stem cell transplant for congenital amegakaryocytic thrombocytopenia, so the T cells may come from the graft donor.

This clonotype was found many times. CDR3 bases: TGCAGTGCTAGAGATTTGGGGCAGACGAACACCGGGGAGCTGTTTTTT. Its translation is CSARDLGQTNTGELFF. This chain uses TRBV20-1 with TRBJ2-2; D perhaps matches TRBD1 (5 bases). V dropped 0 bases and J dropped 0 bases, with 11 bases sitting between them. The germline V gene encodes CDR1 DFQATT and CDR2 SNEGSKA (reference sequence). This CDR3 comprises 16 residues.

V gene TRBV5-1 combines with J gene TRBJ2-1, with 7 bases fitting TRBD2. The CDR3 is 16 amino acids. The germline V gene has CDR1 SGHRS and CDR2 YFSETQ. The V gene end was trimmed by 0 bases and the J gene end by 3 bases; junction bases not matched to a gene: 6. CDR3 sequence (DNA): TGCGCCAGCAGCTTGGCCGTTGGCGGGGGCTACAATGAGCAGTTCTTC. Translated, it gives CASSLAVGGGYNEQFF.

This clonotype occurred many times. The chain joins TRBV20-1 to TRBJ1-5; D uncertain. V was trimmed by 0 bases and J by 5 bases, leaving 8 bases between them. This CDR3 region has 13 residues. The germline gives CDR1 DFQATT, CDR2 SNEGSKA (reference sequence). CDR3 sequence (DNA): TGCAGTGCTAGAGATAGCGTGTATCAGCCCCAGCATTTT. Translation gives CSARDSVYQPQHF.

This clonotype has at least ten counts. The V gene is TRBV5-1, the J gene TRBJ2-3; 7 nucleotides line up with TRBD1. The CDR3 consists of 14 residues. The V gene's germline CDR1 is SGHRS and CDR2 YFSETQ. Losses at the gene ends were 4 bases for V and 2 bases for J; bases not matched to a gene: 4. The CDR3 nucleotides are TGCGCCAGCAGCCCGACAGGGAACACAGATACGCAGTATTTT. It translates to CASSPTGNTDTQYF.

This clonotype was counted at least ten times. The chain recombines TRBV20-1 with TRBJ1-3; TRBD1 is a possible D gene (5 bases). This CDR3 comprises 14 residues. The germline V gene encodes CDR1 DFQATT and CDR2 SNEGSKA (reference sequence). The V end was cut by 7 bases, the J end by 2 bases, with 15 bases between. CDR3 amino acids: CSVPAGETGNTIYF. The CDR3 region has the DNA TGCAGTGTCCCGGCGGGGGAAACTGGAAACACCATATATTTT.

This clonotype was recorded many times. V is TRBV4-1 and J is TRBJ2-3; TRBD1 matches 10 bases. CDR1 MGHRA and CDR2 YSYEKL come from the germline V gene. The CDR3 runs to 16 residues. V lost 2 bases and J lost 2; bases outside the gene matches: 4. In DNA form, the CDR3 reads TGCGCCAGCAGCCAACTGGGACAGGGGTACACAGATACGCAGTATTTT. This codes for CASSQLGQGYTDTQYF.

This clonotype was counted ten times or more. The rearrangement joins TRBV12-3 or TRBV12-4 to TRBJ2-1; D uncertain. This CDR3 contains 13 residues. The V end lost 7 bases, the J end lost 7 bases, and 14 bases lay between the germline ends. The DNA for the CDR3 is TGTGCCAGCAATGCAAGGCTTGGAAATGAGCAGTTCTTC. This gives the protein CASNARLGNEQFF.

This clonotype was recorded at least ten times. This rearrangement joins TRBV20-1 to TRBJ1-1, with 7 bases matching TRBD1. The CDR3 is 11 amino acids. Trimming at V came to 8 bases and at J to 4 bases, leaving 4 bases not matched to a gene. Germline V lookup: CDR1 DFQATT, CDR2 SNEGSKA (reference sequence). The CDR3 nucleotides are TGCAGTCCAGACAGGGTCACTGAAGCTTTCTTT. Protein sequence: CSPDRVTEAFF.

This clonotype was observed a handful of times. The rearrangement joins TRBV15 to TRBJ2-5; D perhaps matches TRBD2 (6 bases). Trimming left V 0 bases short and J 5 bases short, with 22 bases between. Per germline, CDR1 LNHNV and CDR2 YYDKDF (reference sequence). There are 18 residues in the CDR3. Here the CDR3 DNA reads TGTGCCACCAGCAGAGATCCCCGGTGGGTGGAGGGTGGTGAGACCCAGTACTTC. It translates to CATSRDPRWVEGGETQYF.